The entry below describes one TCR beta chain. What it recognizes is unknown. Trimming took 5 bases from V and 5 from J, leaving 15 bases between them. This CDR3 contains 14 residues. The germline V gene encodes CDR1 SGHTA and CDR2 FQGNSA. The sample originates from a study of Graves' ophthalmopathy and Graves' hyperthyroidism. The wider study: Peripheral blood was obtained at first diagnosis, ahead of any treatment.

Broader study findings: The majority of expanded thyroid clonotypes above 0.001 frequency also occurred in blood.

The study amplified TCR beta CDR3 regions using RNA transcripts. A first-round RT-PCR used HTBI primers, followed by a second-round multiplex PCR. In TCRdb, the multiplex PCR reads were re-called with MiXCR into one record per CDR3 protein. The sample contains 200,000 to 250,000 distinct CDR3 sequences, 45% of which appear only once. Orbital computed tomography, together with clinical symptoms, serum thyroxine, TRAb and thyroid ultrasound, was used for diagnosis. Out of about 9.6 ml of fresh peripheral blood, PBMCs were obtained. The chain carries TRBV7-2 and TRBJ1-1; D may be TRBD1 (5 bases). Sequencing input: peripheral blood. The receptor was isolated from an adult man with Graves' ophthalmopathy. The CDR3 DNA reads as TGTGCCAGCAGCCCCGGGACTTCCCCGACTGAAGCTTTCTTT. The encoded protein is CASSPGTSPTEAFF.